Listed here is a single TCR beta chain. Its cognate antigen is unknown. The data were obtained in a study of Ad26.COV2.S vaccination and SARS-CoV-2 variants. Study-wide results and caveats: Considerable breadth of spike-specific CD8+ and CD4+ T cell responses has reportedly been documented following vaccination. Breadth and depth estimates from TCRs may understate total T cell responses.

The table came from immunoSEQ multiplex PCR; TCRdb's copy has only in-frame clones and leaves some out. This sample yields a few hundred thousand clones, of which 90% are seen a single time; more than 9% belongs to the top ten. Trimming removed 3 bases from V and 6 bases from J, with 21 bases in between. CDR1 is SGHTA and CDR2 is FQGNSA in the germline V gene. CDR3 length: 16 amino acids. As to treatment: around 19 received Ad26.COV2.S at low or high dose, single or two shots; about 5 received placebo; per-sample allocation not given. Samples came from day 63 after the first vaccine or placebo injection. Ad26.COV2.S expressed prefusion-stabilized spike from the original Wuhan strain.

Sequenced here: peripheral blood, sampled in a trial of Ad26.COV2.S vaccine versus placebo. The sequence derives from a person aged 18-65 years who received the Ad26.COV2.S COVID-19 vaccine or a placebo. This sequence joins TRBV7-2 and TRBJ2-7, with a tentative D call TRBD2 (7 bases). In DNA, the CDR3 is TGTGCCAGCAGCTTGACAGGTTCGGGGAGGGCGGTCGAGCAGTACTTC. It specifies CASSLTGSGRAVEQYF.